The 23 T cell receptor beta chains listed next were all sequenced from one sample in a study. TCRdb itself ran the RT-PCR reads through MiXCR, one entry per CDR3 protein. The repertoire consists of approximately 720,000 distinct CDR3 sequences, with 14% occurring once and the leading ten covering just over 3.5%. The specimen was memory CD4+ T cells from blood. The receptors were sampled from a female donor in good health, serving as a healthy control.

This clonotype was seen at least ten times. The chain combines TRBV27 with TRBJ2-7, with 11 bases that match TRBD1. In germline, CDR1 is MNHEY, CDR2 SMNVEV (reference sequence). Trimming cost V 4 bases and J 6 bases; bases outside gene matches: 8. The length of the CDR3 is 15 residues. Here the CDR3 reads CASSSTGTGGGEQYF. The CDR3, as DNA: TGTGCCAGCAGTTCAACCGGGACAGGGGGAGGCGAGCAGTACTTC.

To note about this clonotype: One end of the junction does not line up with germline, which may come from a read error. The chain has TRBV12-3 or TRBV12-4 and TRBJ2-2; D call uncertain. CDR3 length: 15 residues. The CDR3 reads CASSLGEPNIGELFF. The CDR3 nucleotides read TGTGCCAGCAGTTTAGGAGAACCTAACATCGGGGAGCTGTTTTTT.

This clonotype was seen ten or more times. The chain uses TRBV29-1 and TRBJ2-7; D is perhaps TRBD2 (6 bases). V was shortened by 3 bases and J by 3 bases, with 9 bases between the two germline ends. CDR3 length equals 12 residues. CDR1 SQVTM and CDR2 ANQGSEA come from the germline V gene. The DNA for the CDR3 is TGCAGCGTTGAGTGGGGAGGCTACGAGCAGTACTTC. This sequence encodes CSVEWGGYEQYF.

This clonotype was detected only a few times. V and J are TRBV24-1 and TRBJ2-1; possible D gene TRBD2, 6 bases. The germline V gene has CDR1 KGHDR and CDR2 SFDVKD. Trimming cost V 2 bases and J 2 bases, with 12 bases left between them. The CDR3 sequence is 16 residues long. The CDR3 protein is CATSDSGGDPYNEQFF. The CDR3 DNA reads as TGTGCCACCAGTGATTCAGGCGGGGACCCCTACAATGAGCAGTTCTTC.

This clonotype was picked up many times. The chain couples TRBV29-1 to TRBJ2-1, with 7 bases aligning to TRBD2. V trimming: 7 bases; J trimming: 4 bases; junction bases outside the gene matches: 10. Germline CDR1 SQVTM, CDR2 ANQGSEA. There are 14 residues in the CDR3. The DNA of the CDR3 is TGCAGCGCTGGGAGGGTGGGGGGTTACAATGAGCAGTTCTTC. It translates to CSAGRVGGYNEQFF.

V gene TRBV7-9 combines with J gene TRBJ2-2; D is unresolved. Germline CDR1 reads SEHNR; CDR2 reads FQNEAQ (reference sequence). V lost 6 bases and J 1 base, leaving 6 bases between the germline ends. The CDR3 consists of 13 residues. The CDR3 DNA sequence: TGTGCCAGCAGAGTCGGGAACACCGGGGAGCTGTTTTTT. This translates into CASRVGNTGELFF.

The genes are TRBV27 and TRBJ1-2, with a possible D match to TRBD1 (6 bases). V was pared by 6 bases and J by 10 bases, with 27 bases between. CDR1 and CDR2 from the germline V gene are MNHEY and SMNVEV (reference sequence). This CDR3 contains 16 residues. The CDR3 sequence: CASSPSSGVRYSHYTF. CDR3 in DNA: TGTGCCAGCAGCCCAAGCTCAGGGGTCCGATACAGCCACTACACCTTC.

This clonotype has a handful of counts. The rearrangement uses TRBV12-3 or TRBV12-4 and TRBJ1-5; maybe TRBD1 (5 bases). Deletions cut 6 bases from V and 0 bases from J, with 15 bases between. The CDR3 is made up of 16 amino acids. CDR3: CASSRGGVYSNQPQHF. The CDR3 region has the DNA TGTGCCAGCAGCCGGGGGGGGGTCTATAGCAATCAGCCCCAGCATTTT.

This clonotype was recorded a few times. V gene TRBV9 combines with J gene TRBJ1-1; D may be TRBD1 (5 bases). Looked up from germline, CDR1 is SGDLS and CDR2 is YYNGEE. V was shortened by 0 bases and J by 5 bases, with 11 bases between the two germline ends. The CDR3 length is 14 residues. This chain's CDR3 is CASSVEFWGTEAFF. CDR3 DNA sequence: TGTGCCAGCAGCGTAGAATTTTGGGGGACTGAAGCTTTCTTT.

The rearrangement joins TRBV3-1 to TRBJ2-3; D unresolved. V lost 3 bases and J 0 bases, leaving 19 bases between the germline ends. The CDR3 extends over 18 amino acids. Germline V gene sequence: CDR1 LGHDT, CDR2 YNNKEL (reference sequence). CDR3 in DNA: TGTGCCAGCAGCCAGGGTGCGGCGATCAGAGCTAGCACAGATACGCAGTATTTT. It encodes CASSQGAAIRASTDTQYF.

This chain connects TRBV4-1 to TRBJ1-1; possible D gene TRBD1, 5 bases. The ends were cut back, 1 base at V and 0 bases at J, with 9 bases in the middle. In germline, CDR1 is MGHRA, CDR2 YSYEKL. The CDR3 loop spans 15 amino acids. The CDR3, as DNA: TGCGCCAGCAGCCAAGTCGGGGGTATGAACACTGAAGCTTTCTTT. The encoded protein is CASSQVGGMNTEAFF.

With regard to this clonotype: This likely comes from a read error, as the CDR3 has no conserved phenylalanine or tryptophan at its end. CDR3 amino acids: CSARGLDQTQYL. The CDR3 DNA reads as TGCAGTGCTAGAGGACTAGATCAGACCCAGTACCTC. The chain joins TRBV20-1 to TRBJ2-5; D perhaps matches TRBD2 (6 bases). This CDR3 contains 12 residues. Germline V CDR1 and CDR2: DFQATT, SNEGSKA (reference sequence). V was cut by 1 base and J by 6 bases, with 9 bases left in between.

In this sample, this clonotype turned up a few times. The chain employs TRBV10-2 and TRBJ2-7; D is undetermined. Germline V gene sequence: CDR1 WSHSY, CDR2 SAAADI. V lost 8 bases to trimming and J lost 0 bases, with 8 bases between them. The CDR3 consists of 12 residues. CDR3 protein: CASAPTSYEQYF. DNA for the CDR3: TGCGCCAGCGCCCCCACCTCCTACGAGCAGTACTTC.

This clonotype showed up just a few times. The chain has TRBV7-3 and TRBJ2-3; D gene unclear. CDR3 length equals 18 residues. Trimming stripped 1 base from V and 3 bases from J, with 20 bases between. Germline V CDR1 and CDR2: SGHTA, FQGTGA. The CDR3 DNA sequence: TGTGCCAGCAGCTTAAGACCTCCCGGTCCGGGTGGGACAGATACGCAGTATTTT. Translating it yields CASSLRPPGPGGTDTQYF.

This clonotype was observed a few times. The chain links TRBV10-3 to TRBJ1-4; D uncertain. Germline V lookup: CDR1 ENHRY, CDR2 SYGVKD. The V and J ends lost 2 bases and 8 bases respectively, with 12 bases between them. The CDR3 consists of 14 residues. CDR3 DNA: TGTGCCATCAGTGAGGCACCGCGGGGAGAAAAACTGTTTTTT. This translates into CAISEAPRGEKLFF.

In its sample, this clonotype was seen a few times. Written as DNA, the CDR3 is TGTGCCAGCAGCTCGTCGTGGGCAGACCCTACTAACTATGGCTACACCTTC. Translating it yields CASSSSWADPTNYGYTF. V and J are TRBV7-9 and TRBJ1-2; no firm D call. Trimming left V 4 bases short and J 0 bases short, with 18 bases between. Germline CDR1 SEHNR, CDR2 FQNEAQ (reference sequence). This CDR3 comprises 17 residues. Using reference TRBV7-9 and TRBJ1-2 for the parts outside the CDR3, the full variable domain is DTGVSQNPRHKITKRGQNVTFRCDPISEHNRLYWYRQTLGQGPEFLTYFQNEAQLEKSRLLSDRFSAERPKGSFSTLEIQRTEQGDSAMYLCASSSSWADPTNYGYTFGSGTRLTVV.

As regards this clonotype: This may come from a read error, since a much larger clone is one base off. Without the conserved terminal phenylalanine or tryptophan, this CDR3 likely stems from a read error. The V gene is TRBV12-5, the J gene TRBJ2-3; 8 nucleotides agree with TRBD2. CDR1 and CDR2 (germline): LGHNT, FRNRAP. V trimming: 2 bases; J trimming: 4 bases; junction bases outside the gene matches: 11. The CDR3 covers 17 residues. The CDR3 bases are TGTGCTAGTGGTTTGCGGACAGCGGGGGATTCGCCAGATACGCAGTATTCT. This gives the protein CASGLRTAGDSPDTQYS.

This clonotype was seen at least ten times. This chain links TRBV7-2 with TRBJ1-2; 7 nucleotides agree with TRBD1. CDR1 and CDR2 from the germline V gene are SGHTA and FQGNSA. The V gene end was trimmed by 6 bases and the J gene end by 5 bases; junction bases not matched to a gene: 9. This CDR3 has 14 amino acids. CDR3 coding DNA: TGTGCCAGCAGAAACAGGGGTGAGGAATATGGCTACACCTTC. Amino acid sequence: CASRNRGEEYGYTF.

The chain couples TRBV29-1 to TRBJ2-5; the D is unclear. V was shortened by 2 bases and J by 2 bases, with 9 bases between the two germline ends. Germline V gene sequence: CDR1 SQVTM, CDR2 ANQGSEA. The length of the CDR3 is 13 residues. For the CDR3, the DNA is TGCAGCGTTGAAAGGGTCGGACAAGAGACCCAGTACTTC. Translation: CSVERVGQETQYF.

This clonotype has a handful of counts. The CDR3 region is CASGTKSSHTQYF. CDR3 DNA: TGTGCCAGTGGGACAAAATCCTCCCATACGCAGTATTTT. The chain carries TRBV11-1 and TRBJ2-3; D might be TRBD1 (6 bases). V lost 9 bases and J 7 bases, leaving 17 bases between the germline ends. In germline, CDR1 is SGHAT, CDR2 FQDESV (reference sequence). The CDR3 is made up of 13 amino acids.

The rearrangement joins TRBV5-1 to TRBJ2-3, with 11 positions matching TRBD2. V was clipped by 0 bases and J by 6 bases; unmatched bases: 3. The CDR3 extends over 15 amino acids. CDR1 is SGHRS, CDR2 YFSETQ, per germline. CDR3 DNA: TGCGCCAGCAGCTTGGTACTAGCGGGAGATGATACGCAGTATTTT. Translated, it gives CASSLVLAGDDTQYF.

This clonotype has a count of ten or more. This chain uses TRBV7-2 with TRBJ2-1, with 8 bases that match TRBD2. Germline values: CDR1 SGHTA, CDR2 FQGNSA. This CDR3 is 15 amino acids long. Trimming removed 1 base from V and 4 bases from J; junction bases left unmatched: 3. The CDR3 bases are TGTGCCAGCAGCTTAGACGGCGGGGGGTACAATGAGCAGTTCTTC. Protein product: CASSLDGGGYNEQFF.

In this sample, this clonotype turned up many times. V and J are TRBV6-4 and TRBJ2-3, with D possibly TRBD1 on 5 matching bases. Germline values: CDR1 MRHNA, CDR2 SNTAGT. The germline V and J ends were trimmed by 2 bases and 1 base, with 7 bases remaining between them. CDR3 size: 14 residues. The CDR3 loop reads CASSDGAGTDTQYF. DNA of the CDR3: TGTGCCAGCAGTGACGGGGCGGGCACAGATACGCAGTATTTT.